The clone carrying this TCR beta chain was seen only a few times. Each CDR3 protein gets one entry after TCRdb re-called the 5' RACE reads with MiXCR. The sample holds about 340,000 distinct CDR3 sequences; approximately 16% are singletons and the top ten take around 22%. These data belong to a study of T-cell memory formation after mild COVID-19. The germline CDR1 and CDR2 sequences are MNHNY and SVGAGI (reference sequence). CDR3 size: 16 residues. Trimming left V 6 bases short and J 0 bases short, with 15 bases between. The clonotype originates from a man younger than 35 who had mild COVID-19 (a few samples of this study predate the infection). Cell type and time point are not known. This sequence joins TRBV6-6 and TRBJ2-4, with a tentative D call TRBD1 (6 bases). Source material: PBMCs or a T cell subset sorted from them (not recorded which). CDR3 bases: TGTGCCAGCAGGGGTCCAGGGGAACTAGCCAAAAACATTCAGTACTTC. This codes for CASRGPGELAKNIQYF.